Here is one TCR beta chain with its context. Its antigen remains unidentified. Germline assignment: CDR1 LNHDA and CDR2 SQIVND (reference sequence). The CDR3 sequence is 14 residues long. V was pared by 7 bases and J by 8 bases, with 17 bases between. Study processing details: Out-of-frame sequences were removed, leaving a few million distinct TCRbeta sequences. Only in-frame clones appear in the TCRdb table, and some are missing; sequencing was by immunoSEQ multiplex PCR. V and J calls and clone size are copied from that table; D and trimming were computed from the DNA. The data show roughly 50,000 clones, more than 70% seen once. The sort gate was single viable CD3+CD4+CD8-CD45RO+ cells for memory CD4+ T cells. The data stem from a study of memory CD4+ T cells and cytomegalovirus serostatus. Across the whole study: Of the healthy Belgian adults, fewer than 10 were CMV seropositive and fewer than 30 seronegative. Study observations and caveats: A US-trained random forest predicted CMV serostatus with median AUC roughly 0.9. 67 of 164 known CMV-associated TCRbeta sequences appeared in CD4+ memory.

V usage is TRBV19 and J usage is TRBJ1-4, with D possibly matching TRBD1 (5 bases). The TCR comes from an adult in good health and CMV-seronegative. Some clones in this sample may be carry-over from other donors' samples. The sequencing input was memory CD4+ T cells from blood. CDR3 loop: CASNPLGVEEKLFF. The CDR3 DNA follows: TGTGCCAGTAATCCTTTAGGGGTCGAAGAAAAACTGTTTTTT.